A single sample gave rise to the 19 T cell receptor beta chains below, sequenced in a study of identical twins. TCRdb processed the 5' RACE reads anew with MiXCR; each CDR3 protein has one entry. The sample includes under 900,000 distinct CDR3 sequences, around a sixth of them seen just once. These same records also appear under a second study, on T cells expressing NK-cell markers.

The source material was PBMCs. These receptors were obtained from a woman younger than 30 in good health.

Here the CDR3 reads CSASDAGTRNTEAFF. CDR3 nucleotides: TGCAGTGCTAGTGATGCCGGGACCCGTAACACTGAAGCTTTCTTT. The chain recombines TRBV20-1 with TRBJ1-1; the D gene is possibly TRBD1 (5 bases). Germline lookup yields CDR1 DFQATT and CDR2 SNEGSKA (reference sequence). V gave up 3 bases and J gave up 2 bases, with 16 bases separating them. The CDR3 extends over 15 amino acids.

The chain carries TRBV5-1 and TRBJ2-7; 7 bases agree with TRBD2. Looked up from germline, CDR1 is SGHRS and CDR2 is YFSETQ. The junction had 8 bases not matched to a gene; V was cut back by 6 bases and J by 2 bases. CDR3 size: 14 residues. CDR3 in amino acids: CASNKGGGAYEQYF. In DNA form, the CDR3 reads TGCGCCAGCAACAAGGGTGGGGGGGCCTACGAGCAGTACTTC.

Only a few counts were recorded for this clonotype. This chain connects TRBV5-1 to TRBJ2-1; TRBD1 matches at 8 bases. Germline V gene lookup returns CDR1 SGHRS and CDR2 YFSETQ. The CDR3 totals 14 residues. The ends lost 4 bases at V and 5 bases at J; junction bases unmatched: 5. CDR3 sequence: CASSPDRVDNEQFF. CDR3 DNA sequence: TGCGCCAGCAGCCCGGACAGGGTGGACAATGAGCAGTTCTTC.

The CDR3 region is CASSPDGTLQETQYF. The CDR3 coding sequence is TGTGCCAGCAGTCCCGACGGGACACTACAAGAGACCCAGTACTTC. This rearrangement joins TRBV12-3 or TRBV12-4 to TRBJ2-5; D may be TRBD1 (6 bases). This CDR3 contains 15 residues. V was shortened by 5 bases and J by 2 bases, with 15 bases between the two germline ends.

The rearrangement uses TRBV18 and TRBJ2-1; D unresolved. The CDR3 sequence is 14 residues long. Trimming took 3 bases from V and 5 from J, leaving 11 bases between them. Germline V gives CDR1 KGHSH, CDR2 LQKENI. The CDR3 loop is CASSPPRTNNEQFF. The CDR3 DNA reads TGTGCCAGCTCACCCCCTCGCACCAACAATGAGCAGTTCTTC.

This CDR3 is CASSAAGLYNEQFF. The CDR3 nucleotides are TGCGCCAGCAGTGCTGCAGGGCTCTACAATGAGCAGTTCTTC. This chain links TRBV10-2 with TRBJ2-1; tentative D call: TRBD1 (5 bases). V was trimmed by 4 bases and J by 3 bases, leaving 10 bases between them. The CDR3 is 14 residues long. The germline V gene has CDR1 WSHSY and CDR2 SAAADI.

This clonotype was detected a few times. The V gene is TRBV29-1, the J gene TRBJ2-7; possible D gene TRBD1, 7 bases. Trimming took 2 bases from V and 12 from J, leaving 14 bases between them. The CDR3 is 11 amino acids. In germline, CDR1 is SQVTM, CDR2 ANQGSEA. The CDR3 DNA reads TGCAGCGTTGAATTGGGCAGGGGGGCGTACTTC. This gives the protein CSVELGRGAYF.

This chain joins TRBV3-1 and TRBJ2-7; D gene unclear. The CDR3 length is 13 residues. The ends were cut back, 3 bases at V and 6 bases at J, with 12 bases in the middle. Germline assignment: CDR1 LGHDT and CDR2 YNNKEL (reference sequence). The CDR3 loop reads CASSHQNPGEQYF. In DNA, the CDR3 is TGTGCCAGCAGCCACCAGAACCCGGGCGAGCAGTACTTC.

The chain combines TRBV6-5 with TRBJ2-1; weak D call: TRBD2 (6 bases). CDR1 MNHEY and CDR2 SVGAGI come from the germline V gene. The CDR3 totals 14 residues. V was cut by 4 bases and J by 10 bases, with 17 bases left in between. In DNA, the CDR3 is TGTGCCAGCAGTTCCGGGACTCTCCTGTGGGAGCAGTTCTTC. Amino acids: CASSSGTLLWEQFF.

The rearrangement links TRBV7-2 to TRBJ2-1; maybe TRBD2 (5 bases). Trimming removed 2 bases from V and 3 bases from J, with 17 bases in between. The CDR3 runs to 17 residues. Germline CDR1 reads SGHTA; CDR2 reads FQGNSA. This CDR3 is CASSLKYSAIFYNEQFF. CDR3 bases: TGTGCCAGCAGCTTAAAGTATAGCGCGATCTTCTACAATGAGCAGTTCTTC.

The chain is built from TRBV3-1 and TRBJ2-7; maybe TRBD2 (6 bases). Trimming stripped 0 bases from V and 1 base from J, with 10 bases between. This CDR3 has 15 residues. Germline V CDR1 and CDR2: LGHDT, YNNKEL (reference sequence). CDR3 nucleotides: TGTGCCAGCAGCCAAGACGGGGGAAGGTCCTACGAGCAGTACTTC. This gives the protein CASSQDGGRSYEQYF.

This clonotype has just a few counts. The chain has TRBV20-1 and TRBJ2-1; no definite D call. The CDR3 covers 14 residues. The germline gives CDR1 DFQATT, CDR2 SNEGSKA (reference sequence). Trimming removed 0 bases at V and 6 bases at J, with 12 bases between. The CDR3: CSAREAAASNEQFF. The DNA of the CDR3 is TGCAGTGCTAGAGAGGCGGCAGCTTCCAATGAGCAGTTCTTC.

CDR3 nucleotide sequence: TGTGCCAGCAGCGCGTCCCCATACAGGGGGAGAGGGGAAAAACTGTTTTTT. Translation: CASSASPYRGRGEKLFF. The chain joins TRBV7-2 to TRBJ1-4; 8 bases align to TRBD1. Germline V gene data show CDR1 as SGHTA and CDR2 as FQGNSA. This CDR3 region has 17 residues. The ends lost 5 bases at V and 8 bases at J; junction bases unmatched: 16.

This clonotype was seen only a few times. The chain is built from TRBV14 and TRBJ2-1; no clear D. The germline V gene has CDR1 SGHDN and CDR2 FVKESK. The CDR3 runs 16 residues. The V gene lost 1 base and the J gene lost 3 bases, with 13 bases spanning the gap. Written as DNA, the CDR3 is TGTGCCAGCAGCCAAGTAGGGTATCTTGTCTACAATGAGCAGTTCTTC. Protein product: CASSQVGYLVYNEQFF.

The V and J genes are TRBV7-8 and TRBJ2-3; 11 bases are a match to TRBD2. CDR3 length equals 18 residues. J gave up 3 bases and V 5 bases, and 13 bases lay outside the gene matches. CDR1 is SGHVS and CDR2 is FQNEAQ in the germline V gene. The CDR3 region has the DNA TGTGCCAGCAGCCTCCAGCCGGGACTAGCGGTACAAACAGATACGCAGTATTTT. The encoded protein is CASSLQPGLAVQTDTQYF.

The chain has TRBV12-3 or TRBV12-4 and TRBJ2-1; TRBD2 agrees at 13 bases. The J segment lost 2 bases and the V segment lost 6 bases, leaving 7 bases of the junction unmatched. The CDR3 runs 17 residues. CDR3: CASRSRTSGSTYNEQFF. The CDR3 DNA sequence: TGTGCCAGCAGATCCCGGACTAGCGGGAGCACCTACAATGAGCAGTTCTTC.

The J gene is TRBJ2-5, the V gene TRBV5-6; no clear D gene. Trimming removed 4 bases from V and 2 bases from J, with 12 bases in between. CDR1 and CDR2 (germline): SGHDT, YYEEEE. This CDR3 has 14 residues. The CDR3, as DNA: TGTGCCAGCAGCCCCCTTAGGAAACAAGAGACCCAGTACTTC. It translates to CASSPLRKQETQYF.

Only one count was recorded for this clonotype. The chain links TRBV10-3 to TRBJ2-3, with a possible D match to TRBD1 (6 bases). The CDR3 has 15 residues. Germline CDR1 reads ENHRY; CDR2 reads SYGVKD. Trimming removed 6 bases at V and 0 bases at J, with 13 bases between. CDR3 in DNA: TGTGCCATCAGCGAGGGGACAACTAGCACAGATACGCAGTATTTT. This translates into CAISEGTTSTDTQYF.

The gene calls are TRBV7-9 and TRBJ1-6; TRBD1 agrees at 7 bases. Losses at the gene ends were 0 bases for V and 9 bases for J; bases not matched to a gene: 2. This CDR3 contains 14 residues. Per the germline V gene, CDR1 is SEHNR and CDR2 is FQNEAQ (reference sequence). CDR3 DNA sequence: TGTGCCAGCAGCTTAGCGGACAGGATTTCACCCCTCCACTTT. Translating gives CASSLADRISPLHF.